This T cell receptor beta chain is drawn from a study of T cells in Graves' hyperthyroidism and ophthalmopathy. V was cut by 4 bases and J by 0 bases, with 13 bases left in between. This CDR3 region has 16 residues. From germline, CDR1 is MNHGY and CDR2 SVAAGI. RNA transcripts yielded amplified TCR beta CDR3 regions. Using the HTBI primer set, a first-round RT-PCR was run on the TCR CDR3. TCRdb itself ran the multiplex PCR reads through MiXCR, one entry per CDR3 protein. The sample includes around 340,000 distinct CDR3 sequences, approximately 15% of them seen just once. Patients were excluded because of uncontrolled infection, other autoimmune disease, pregnancy or lactation.

The TCR comes from a woman aged 25 to 45 with Graves' hyperthyroidism. V usage is TRBV6-9 and J usage is TRBJ1-5; D possibly corresponds to TRBD1 (6 bases). Sequencing used blood. CDR3 bases: TGTGCCAGCAGTTTCAGGGGTCCCTATAGCAATCAGCCCCAGCATTTT. Its translation: CASSFRGPYSNQPQHF.